These 15 T cell receptor beta chains share one sample of origin, sequenced in a study of T cells in Graves' hyperthyroidism and ophthalmopathy. Amplification of TCR beta CDR3 regions was performed using RNA transcripts as template. The primer set for the first-round RT-PCR of the TCR CDR3 was HTBI. TCRdb processed the multiplex PCR reads anew with MiXCR; each CDR3 protein has one entry. The sample lists more than 500,000 distinct CDR3 sequences, over 12% seen once, with over 3.5% in the top ten. Sequencing input: blood. The receptors come from a woman aged 40 to 49 with Graves' ophthalmopathy.

There are many counts of this clonotype. The chain recombines TRBV5-6 with TRBJ1-2; TRBD1 agrees at 8 bases. Germline values: CDR1 SGHDT, CDR2 YYEEEE. Trimming cost V 2 bases and J 0 bases; bases outside gene matches: 6. This CDR3 has 16 amino acids. Here the CDR3 reads CASSLIRDRTNYGYTF. The DNA for the CDR3 is TGTGCCAGCAGCTTAATTCGGGACAGGACTAACTATGGCTACACCTTC.

This clonotype was seen at least ten times. The J gene is TRBJ2-7, the V gene TRBV6-6; 10 bases agree with TRBD2. CDR3 length equals 15 residues. The trim removed 5 bases at V and 4 bases at J, leaving 8 bases unmatched. In germline, CDR1 is MNHNY, CDR2 SVGAGI (reference sequence). CDR3: CASSNGLAEYYEQYF. The CDR3 DNA follows: TGTGCCAGCAGTAATGGACTAGCGGAATATTACGAGCAGTACTTC.

This clonotype was counted many times. This chain uses TRBV3-1 with TRBJ2-5; D perhaps matches TRBD2 (7 bases). CDR3 size: 17 residues. The V end was cut by 1 base, the J end by 5 bases, with 20 bases between. Germline V gene sequence: CDR1 LGHDT, CDR2 YNNKEL (reference sequence). CDR3 nucleotides: TGTGCCAGCAGCCAAGCTGCAAGGGGGGGGCTAGAGGAGACCCAGTACTTC. It encodes CASSQAARGGLEETQYF.

There are many counts of this clonotype. The J gene is TRBJ2-7, the V gene TRBV28; 9 bases map to TRBD2. Germline CDR1 and CDR2: MDHEN and SYDVKM. J lost 10 bases, V lost 5 bases, and 6 bases had no gene match. This CDR3 is 12 amino acids long. CDR3 DNA sequence: TGTGCCAGCAGTATTAGCGGGGGCGAACAGTACTTC. It is translated as CASSISGGEQYF.

This clonotype has more than one count but fewer than ten. The genes are TRBV6-1 and TRBJ2-7, with a possible D match to TRBD1 (6 bases). The germline V and J ends were trimmed by 6 bases and 3 bases, with 12 bases remaining between them. CDR3 length: 13 amino acids. Germline CDR1 MNHNS, CDR2 SASEGT. This CDR3 is CASRPTGIYEQYF. The CDR3 region has the DNA TGTGCCAGCAGACCTACAGGGATCTACGAGCAGTACTTC.

This clonotype came up many times. The chain employs TRBV12-3 or TRBV12-4 and TRBJ2-7; D call uncertain. V lost 6 bases and J 0 bases, leaving 9 bases between the germline ends. The CDR3 has 13 residues. The CDR3 here is CASSDHYSYEQYF. DNA for the CDR3: TGTGCCAGCAGCGACCACTACTCCTACGAGCAGTACTTC.

This clonotype appeared a few times. A much larger clone differs by one base, so this may be a read error. This rearrangement joins TRBV28 to TRBJ1-2; 8 positions agree with TRBD1. CDR3 length: 12 amino acids. The V segment lost 6 bases and the J segment 8 bases; nucleotides outside the gene matches: 5. Germline lookup yields CDR1 MDHEN and CDR2 SYDVKM. The chain's CDR3 is CASSRTGQGYTF. Written as DNA, the CDR3 is TGTGCCAGCAGCCGGACAGGGCAGGGCTACACCTTC.

This clonotype was observed at least ten times. This sequence joins TRBV6-1 and TRBJ1-1; 7 bases are a match to TRBD1. Trimming took 6 bases from V and 3 from J; bases not matched to a gene: 4. This CDR3 has 13 residues. Per the germline V gene, CDR1 is MNHNS and CDR2 is SASEGT. The CDR3 loop is CASSPGGYTEAFF. CDR3 sequence (DNA): TGTGCCAGCAGCCCAGGGGGGTACACTGAAGCTTTCTTT.

This clonotype was seen at least ten times. This chain connects TRBV30 to TRBJ2-5, with D possibly being TRBD2 (5 bases). V gave up 5 bases and J gave up 4 bases, with 11 bases separating them. The CDR3 consists of 12 residues. Germline V gene lookup returns CDR1 GTSNPN and CDR2 SVGIG (reference sequence). The CDR3 DNA reads TGTGCCTGGGGGAGCAGTACAGAGACCCAGTACTTC. Protein sequence: CAWGSSTETQYF.

This clonotype was recorded at least ten times. This chain uses TRBV20-1 with TRBJ1-2; D call uncertain. Per the germline V gene, CDR1 is DFQATT and CDR2 is SNEGSKA (reference sequence). V lost 1 base and J lost 0, with 18 bases in between. The CDR3 sequence is 17 residues long. The CDR3 region has the DNA TGCAGTGCTAGAGTAAAGGCTCAGCATACTTCTAACTATGGCTACACCTTC. Translation: CSARVKAQHTSNYGYTF.

This clonotype was detected ten times or more. V is TRBV28 and J is TRBJ1-5, with 7 bases fitting TRBD1. CDR3 length: 16 residues. J was trimmed by 4 bases and V by 2 bases; bases with no gene match: 8. Germline V gene lookup returns CDR1 MDHEN and CDR2 SYDVKM. The CDR3 sequence is CASSLEYRGGNQPQHF. The DNA for the CDR3 is TGTGCCAGCAGTTTAGAGTACAGGGGTGGGAATCAGCCCCAGCATTTT.

The chain links TRBV9 to TRBJ1-2, with unresolved D. The CDR3 is 11 amino acids. V was pared by 6 bases and J by 4 bases, with 7 bases between. Germline CDR1 is SGDLS and CDR2 is YYNGEE. The CDR3 reads CASNSLYGYTF. DNA for the CDR3: TGTGCCAGCAACAGCCTCTATGGCTACACCTTC.

This clonotype was seen repeatedly, ten times or more. The chain carries TRBV29-1 and TRBJ1-1; D possibly corresponds to TRBD1 (5 bases). CDR1 and CDR2 (germline): SQVTM, ANQGSEA. This CDR3 has 15 residues. Trimming cost V 2 bases and J 3 bases, with 16 bases left between them. The CDR3 DNA is TGCAGCGTTGAACAGCCGGGGGGAGTATACACTGAAGCTTTCTTT. It encodes CSVEQPGGVYTEAFF.

This clonotype was counted many times. The chain combines TRBV19 with TRBJ2-7, with D maybe TRBD2 (6 bases). The CDR3 is made up of 13 amino acids. Germline values: CDR1 LNHDA, CDR2 SQIVND (reference sequence). Trimming removed 6 bases at V and 5 bases at J, with 14 bases between. The CDR3 protein is CASSRRRGDEQYF. DNA for the CDR3: TGTGCCAGTAGCCGCAGGAGGGGCGACGAGCAGTACTTC. Complete variable domain (other parts from reference TRBV19 and TRBJ2-7): DGGITQSPKYLFRKEGQNVTLSCEQNLNHDAMYWYRQDPGQGLRLIYYSQIVNDFQKGDIAEGYSVSREKKESFPLTVTSAQKNPTAFYLCASSRRRGDEQYFGPGTRLTVT.

In this sample, this clonotype turned up many times. The rearrangement joins TRBV2 to TRBJ1-3; 9 positions agree with TRBD1. Germline lookup yields CDR1 SNHLY and CDR2 FYNNEI. Trimming at V came to 6 bases and at J to 7 bases, leaving 4 bases not matched to a gene. This CDR3 region has 13 residues. The CDR3 loop reads CASRGQGGNTIYF. The CDR3, as DNA: TGTGCCAGCAGGGGACAGGGCGGGAACACCATATATTTT.